This T cell receptor beta chain emerged from a study of Ad26.COV2.S vaccination and SARS-CoV-2 variants. Study overall: The donor belonged to the COV1001 Ad26.COV2.S trial arm.

As for this clone: Its antigen remains unknown.

Study results and limitations: Post-vaccination spike-specific CD8+ and CD4+ T cell responses reportedly had substantial breadth.

The length of the CDR3 is 15 residues. V shed 5 bases and J 9 bases; nucleotides not matched to a gene: 11. CDR1 is SEHNR, CDR2 FQNEAQ, per germline (reference sequence). Generated by immunoSEQ multiplex PCR, the TCRdb table keeps only in-frame clones and is missing some. The sample consists of around 320,000 clones, about nine tenths of them appearing once. Treatment specified: roughly 19 received Ad26.COV2.S at low or high dose, single or two shots; roughly five received placebo; per-sample allocation not given. Sampling was performed 63 days after the first vaccine or placebo injection. It was an adult aged 18-55 years in Boston who was the donor.

This chain connects TRBV7-9 to TRBJ2-1; 9 bases fit TRBD1. This specimen consisted of peripheral blood, obtained in a trial of Ad26.COV2.S vaccine versus placebo. The receptor was isolated from a person aged 18-65 years who received the Ad26.COV2.S COVID-19 vaccine or a placebo. CDR3 sequence (DNA): TGTGCCAGCAGCCCTGCCGGGACAGGGATCGGTGAGCAGTTCTTC. This sequence encodes CASSPAGTGIGEQFF.